This T cell receptor (beta chain) is drawn from a study of control samples from healthy donors and cancer patients. Germline V CDR1 and CDR2: LNHDA, SQIVND (reference sequence). The CDR3 has 15 residues. Trimming at V came to 2 bases and at J to 7 bases, leaving 4 bases not matched to a gene. The assay was immunoSEQ multiplex PCR, and TCRdb's table has in-frame clones only and misses some. The data show around 150,000 clones, about nine tenths seen once. This chain uses TRBV19 with TRBJ2-1; 11 positions agree with TRBD1. The receptor comes from a young man in good health. Sequencing was carried out using blood. The CDR3 reads CASSIRDRGWNEQFF. The CDR3 DNA follows: TGTGCCAGTAGTATACGGGACAGGGGGTGGAATGAGCAGTTCTTC.